These 5 T cell receptor beta chains were sequenced from one sample in a study of cytomegalovirus exposure and HLA in healthy donors (dated by TCRdb to 2016 to 2017). The library relied on the immunoSEQ multiplex PCR assay. TCRdb re-hosts the immuneACCESS table, in-frame sequences only. Its copies lack some clones; in the studies checked, an unresolved V gene accounts for under half of them, and the cause for the rest is not known. In all, the sample holds approximately 270,000 clones, and roughly 84% of those were seen once. The top ten constitute around 12% of the sample. Source material: PBMCs. The receptors come from a man between 18 and 29 years old in good health and CMV-seropositive.

The gene calls are TRBV4-2 and TRBJ2-2, with 12 nucleotides matching TRBD2. The CDR3 runs 17 residues. J lost 8 bases, V lost 1 base, and 8 bases had no gene match. Germline V gives CDR1 LGHNA, CDR2 YNFKEQ. The CDR3 is CASSQVLLAGGLGELFF. Here the CDR3 DNA reads TGTGCCAGCAGCCAAGTCTTGCTAGCGGGAGGGTTAGGGGAGCTGTTTTTT.

V gene TRBV11-2 combines with J gene TRBJ1-2; D gene ambiguous. Germline V CDR1 and CDR2: SGHAT, FQNNGV. CDR3 length equals 13 residues. Trimming shortened V by 3 bases and J by 4 bases, and 9 bases separated the two germline ends. CDR3 DNA: TGTGCCAGCAGCTTGAGCCAGAGCTATGGCTACACCTTC. It codes for CASSLSQSYGYTF.

V gene TRBV27 combines with J gene TRBJ2-7; a weak D match, TRBD1 (7 bases). V lost 5 bases to trimming and J lost 2 bases, with 13 bases between them. This CDR3 comprises 14 residues. The germline CDR1 and CDR2 sequences are MNHEY and SMNVEV (reference sequence). Written as DNA, the CDR3 is TGTGCCAGCAGTCCACAGGGGAGGACCTACGAGCAGTACTTC. This gives the protein CASSPQGRTYEQYF.

The chain uses TRBV4-1 and TRBJ2-1; 13 nucleotides line up with TRBD2. The trim removed 2 bases at V and 6 bases at J, leaving 4 bases unmatched. The CDR3 has 16 amino acids. Germline lookup yields CDR1 MGHRA and CDR2 YSYEKL. Here the CDR3 DNA reads TGCGCCAGCAGCCAAATACTAGCGGGGGGGGGCAATGAGCAGTTCTTC. Translated, it gives CASSQILAGGGNEQFF.

J is TRBJ2-5 and V is TRBV5-6; no firm D call. The CDR3 runs 13 residues. Germline V CDR1 and CDR2: SGHDT, YYEEEE. Deletions cut 1 base from V and 4 bases from J, with 8 bases between. The CDR3 loop reads CASSLPVGETQYF. The CDR3 region has the DNA TGTGCCAGCAGCTTGCCCGTTGGAGAGACCCAGTACTTC.